The 24 T cell receptor beta chains in this list originate from one sample, sequenced in a study of beta chain features in type 1 diabetes. The isolated RNA, all of it, was reverse transcribed, so expressed TCRB transcripts were what got sequenced. Clones were sequenced by immunoSEQ multiplex PCR, and TCRdb holds only the in-frame ones, with some missing. The table records roughly 300,000 clones, 14% of them present only once. Sample: central memory CD4+ T cells from blood. All receptors come from a man aged 25 to 40 in good health.

This clone was observed a handful of times. At the DNA level, this CDR3 is encoded by other sequences in the same sample as well. The V gene is TRBV6-5, the J gene TRBJ2-7; 13 nucleotides agree with TRBD2. V shed 5 bases, J shed 3 bases, and the junction held 1 base outside the gene matches. Germline V gene data show CDR1 as MNHEY and CDR2 as SVGAGI. There are 14 residues in the CDR3. CDR3 protein: CASSRTSGGYEQYF. In DNA, the CDR3 is TGTGCCAGCAGTCGGACTAGCGGGGGCTACGAGCAGTACTTC.

V gene TRBV7-2 combines with J gene TRBJ1-5, with 9 bases matching TRBD1. The CDR3 is made up of 15 amino acids. Trimming took 3 bases from V and 7 from J; bases not matched to a gene: 7. CDR1 and CDR2 from the germline V gene are SGHTA and FQGNSA. In DNA, the CDR3 is TGTGCCAGCAGCTTCGGGACAGGGAAAGGGCAGCCCCAGCATTTT. Translation: CASSFGTGKGQPQHF.

This clone has only a few counts. V is TRBV15 and J is TRBJ1-4, with D tentatively TRBD1 (6 bases). The CDR3 extends over 15 amino acids. Looked up from germline, CDR1 is LNHNV and CDR2 is YYDKDF (reference sequence). The germline V and J ends were trimmed by 5 bases and 5 bases, with 15 bases remaining between them. The CDR3 loop is CATSPGGPANEKLFF. CDR3 in DNA: TGTGCCACCAGCCCTGGGGGGCCAGCAAATGAAAAACTGTTTTTT.

The rearrangement uses TRBV6-6 and TRBJ1-4; D is unresolved. This CDR3 contains 11 residues. V lost 8 bases and J lost 15, with 16 bases in between. The germline CDR1 and CDR2 sequences are MNHNY and SVGAGI (reference sequence). CDR3 coding DNA: TGTGCCAGCGGCGCCGTAGACACCATGTTTTTT. Encoded protein: CASGAVDTMFF.

The CDR3 loop is CASGRREQFF. The CDR3 bases are TGTGCCAGCGGTAGAAGGGAGCAGTTCTTC. The genes are TRBV6-5 and TRBJ2-1; D gene ambiguous. This CDR3 is 10 amino acids long. Germline CDR1 MNHEY, CDR2 SVGAGI. V was cut by 8 bases and J by 10 bases, with 9 bases left in between.

This clone was recorded a few times. V usage is TRBV4-1 and J usage is TRBJ2-2; 7 bases are a match to TRBD2. CDR1 is MGHRA, CDR2 YSYEKL, per germline. V was clipped by 6 bases and J by 5 bases; unmatched bases: 9. The CDR3 extends over 15 amino acids. CDR3 in amino acids: CASRRRGGDTGELFF. CDR3 DNA: TGCGCCAGCAGGAGGAGGGGAGGGGATACCGGGGAGCTGTTTTTT.

The rearrangement links TRBV5-6 to TRBJ2-5; D may be TRBD2 (6 bases). Germline loops: CDR1 SGHDT, CDR2 YYEEEE. This CDR3 is built from 14 residues. Trimming cost V 1 base and J 5 bases, with 12 bases left between them. The chain's CDR3 is CASSLLRGGETQYF. The CDR3 nucleotides are TGTGCCAGCAGCTTGTTGCGTGGGGGGGAGACCCAGTACTTC.

This clone showed up just a few times. This chain uses TRBV14 with TRBJ2-5, with 11 bases aligning to TRBD2. The CDR3 consists of 15 residues. The germline V gene encodes CDR1 SGHDN and CDR2 FVKESK. The J segment lost 5 bases and the V segment lost 3 bases, leaving 5 bases of the junction unmatched. The CDR3 loop is CASSHGLAGTETQYF. CDR3 in DNA: TGTGCCAGCAGCCATGGACTAGCGGGTACGGAGACCCAGTACTTC.

This clone was seen more than once but under ten times. The chain employs TRBV4-3 and TRBJ2-1; 7 bases match TRBD2. The CDR3 is 16 residues long. CDR1 and CDR2 from the germline V gene are LGHNA and YSLEER. V dropped 0 bases and J dropped 6; count of bases not matched to a gene: 8. CDR3 sequence reads: CASSQDGERGVNEQFF. The CDR3 nucleotides read TGCGCCAGCAGCCAAGATGGGGAGCGGGGCGTCAATGAGCAGTTCTTC.

This clone came up many times. The rearrangement joins TRBV4-1 to TRBJ2-3; weak D call: TRBD2 (7 bases). Deletions cut 0 bases from V and 4 bases from J, with 14 bases between. CDR3 length equals 16 residues. Germline CDR1 is MGHRA and CDR2 is YSYEKL. Here the CDR3 reads CASSQEWGGSSDTQYF. The CDR3 region has the DNA TGCGCCAGCAGCCAAGAGTGGGGGGGCAGTTCAGATACGCAGTATTTT.

This clone was seen a few times. The rearrangement links TRBV6-6 to TRBJ2-4; D gene uncertain. Germline V gene lookup returns CDR1 MNHNY and CDR2 SVGAGI (reference sequence). The CDR3 has 14 residues. Trimming removed 5 bases at V and 0 bases at J, with 8 bases between. The DNA for the CDR3 is TGTGCCAGCAGTGCAGGCCTAGCCAAAAACATTCAGTACTTC. Translating it yields CASSAGLAKNIQYF.

The V gene is TRBV2, the J gene TRBJ2-5; D not certain. Germline values: CDR1 SNHLY, CDR2 FYNNEI. CDR3 length equals 10 residues. V was cut by 6 bases and J by 7 bases, with 6 bases left in between. CDR3 nucleotide sequence: TGTGCCAGCAGCTTAGGGACCCAGTACTTC. Amino acids: CASSLGTQYF. Complete variable domain (other parts from reference TRBV2 and TRBJ2-5): EPEVTQTPSHQVTQMGQEVILRCVPISNHLYFYWYRQILGQKVEFLVSFYNNEISEKSEIFDDQFSVERPDGSNFTLKIRSTKLEDSAMYFCASSLGTQYFGPGTRLLVL.

The genes are TRBV4-1 and TRBJ2-4; TRBD2 might be the D (6 bases). The CDR3 extends over 13 amino acids. Germline V CDR1 and CDR2: MGHRA, YSYEKL. Trimming removed 3 bases at V and 8 bases at J, with 11 bases between. CDR3 sequence (DNA): TGCGCCAGCAGCCAGACCGGAGGGGACATTCAGTACTTC. Its translation is CASSQTGGDIQYF.

This clone was seen more than once but under ten times. The V call is TRBV18, the J call TRBJ2-5; D remains unclear. The CDR3 consists of 14 residues. The germline gives CDR1 KGHSH, CDR2 LQKENI. Trimming shortened V by 2 bases and J by 0 bases, and 7 bases separated the two germline ends. DNA of the CDR3: TGTGCCAGCTCACCAGAGGCGAACCAAGAGACCCAGTACTTC. Its translation: CASSPEANQETQYF.

V is TRBV5-6 and J is TRBJ2-1; D is perhaps TRBD2 (5 bases). Deletions cut 5 bases from V and 6 bases from J, with 15 bases between. The CDR3 totals 14 residues. Germline-derived CDR1 and CDR2 are SGHDT and YYEEEE. DNA for the CDR3: TGTGCCAGCAGAAGTTTAGGACTCAGCAATGAGCAGTTCTTC. Its translation is CASRSLGLSNEQFF.

This clone showed up just a few times. V gene TRBV11-2 combines with J gene TRBJ2-5; TRBD2 agrees at 7 bases. Germline V gives CDR1 SGHAT, CDR2 FQNNGV. J gave up 3 bases and V 5 bases, and 9 bases lay outside the gene matches. CDR3 length equals 15 residues. CDR3 sequence: CASSQRASGKETQYF. The CDR3 DNA reads TGTGCCAGCAGCCAAAGGGCCAGCGGGAAAGAGACCCAGTACTTC.

The J gene is TRBJ1-1, the V gene TRBV6-4; 7 bases agree with TRBD1. Germline CDR1 and CDR2: MRHNA and SNTAGT. With 3 bases clipped from V and 1 base from J, the junction kept 5 bases outside the gene matches. The CDR3 is 15 residues long. The CDR3 DNA sequence: TGTGCCAGCAGTGATAACAGGGGCGGGAACACTGAAGCTTTCTTT. It encodes CASSDNRGGNTEAFF.

This clone has at least ten counts. This chain joins TRBV14 and TRBJ1-3; the D is unclear. The CDR3 is made up of 14 amino acids. The germline CDR1 and CDR2 sequences are SGHDN and FVKESK. V lost 4 bases to trimming and J lost 1 base, with 8 bases between them. DNA for the CDR3: TGTGCCAGCAGCCCAATCCAATCTGGAAACACCATATATTTT. This codes for CASSPIQSGNTIYF.

This clone showed up just a few times. The genes are TRBV7-2 and TRBJ2-1, with D maybe TRBD2 (6 bases). V lost 8 bases to trimming and J lost 2 bases, with 16 bases between them. This CDR3 is 15 amino acids long. Germline CDR1 SGHTA, CDR2 FQGNSA. DNA for the CDR3: TGTGCCAGCGCTACAACCGGCGGGACCTACAATGAGCAGTTCTTC. Translating gives CASATTGGTYNEQFF.

V usage is TRBV4-3 and J usage is TRBJ2-1; 8 nucleotides line up with TRBD1. Germline values: CDR1 LGHNA, CDR2 YSLEER. After removal of 5 bases from V and 6 bases from J, the junction contained 6 bases not matched to a gene. The CDR3 is 14 residues long. CDR3 region: CASSFPTGANEQFF. CDR3 sequence (DNA): TGCGCCAGCAGCTTCCCGACAGGGGCCAATGAGCAGTTCTTC.

This chain uses TRBV4-1 with TRBJ2-5; 8 nucleotides align to TRBD2. CDR3 length equals 15 residues. Trimming at V came to 3 bases and at J to 5 bases, leaving 8 bases not matched to a gene. CDR1 is MGHRA and CDR2 is YSYEKL in the germline V gene. The CDR3 nucleotides are TGCGCCAGCAGCCACACGAGCGGGAGCGGGGAGACCCAGTACTTC. Translating it yields CASSHTSGSGETQYF.

This clone was observed a few times. The chain is built from TRBV19 and TRBJ1-6, with a tentative D call TRBD1 (6 bases). CDR1 is LNHDA and CDR2 is SQIVND in the germline V gene (reference sequence). V was clipped by 6 bases and J by 8 bases, with 14 bases between them. The CDR3 sequence is 14 residues long. CDR3 in DNA: TGTGCCAGTAGGGACAGATGGAGAGATTCACCCCTCCACTTT. Its protein is CASRDRWRDSPLHF.

The genes are TRBV2 and TRBJ2-5; a weak D match, TRBD1 (6 bases). The J call may be incorrect, as the DNA end agrees better with TRBJ2-7. The CDR3 contains 14 residues. The V gene's germline CDR1 is SNHLY and CDR2 FYNNEI. The CDR3 protein is CASSDQGSIYEQYF. The CDR3 bases are TGTGCCAGCAGTGATCAGGGGTCTATCTACGAGCAGTACTTC.

The chain carries TRBV4-2 and TRBJ2-5; 11 bases match TRBD1. The germline gives CDR1 LGHNA, CDR2 YNFKEQ. This CDR3 has 16 residues. V trimming: 6 bases; J trimming: 4 bases; junction bases outside the gene matches: 10. The CDR3 loop is CASRPGQGAQVETQYF. CDR3 in DNA: TGTGCCAGCAGACCCGGACAGGGGGCTCAGGTAGAGACCCAGTACTTC.